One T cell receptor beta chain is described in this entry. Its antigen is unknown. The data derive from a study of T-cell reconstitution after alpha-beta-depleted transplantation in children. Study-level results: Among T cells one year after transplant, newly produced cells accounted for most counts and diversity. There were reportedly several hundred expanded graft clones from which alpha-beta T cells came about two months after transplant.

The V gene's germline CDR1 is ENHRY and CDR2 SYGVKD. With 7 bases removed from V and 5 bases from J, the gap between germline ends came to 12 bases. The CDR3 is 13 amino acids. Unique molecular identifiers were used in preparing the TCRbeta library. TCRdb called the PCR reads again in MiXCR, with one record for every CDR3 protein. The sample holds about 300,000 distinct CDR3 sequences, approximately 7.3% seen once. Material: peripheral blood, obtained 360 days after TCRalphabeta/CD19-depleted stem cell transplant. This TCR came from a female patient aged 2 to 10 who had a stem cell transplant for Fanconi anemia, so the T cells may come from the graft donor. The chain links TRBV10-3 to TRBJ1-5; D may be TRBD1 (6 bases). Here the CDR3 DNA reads TGTGCCATCAATGGGGGCGGCGATCAGCCCCAGCATTTT. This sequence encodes CAINGGGDQPQHF.